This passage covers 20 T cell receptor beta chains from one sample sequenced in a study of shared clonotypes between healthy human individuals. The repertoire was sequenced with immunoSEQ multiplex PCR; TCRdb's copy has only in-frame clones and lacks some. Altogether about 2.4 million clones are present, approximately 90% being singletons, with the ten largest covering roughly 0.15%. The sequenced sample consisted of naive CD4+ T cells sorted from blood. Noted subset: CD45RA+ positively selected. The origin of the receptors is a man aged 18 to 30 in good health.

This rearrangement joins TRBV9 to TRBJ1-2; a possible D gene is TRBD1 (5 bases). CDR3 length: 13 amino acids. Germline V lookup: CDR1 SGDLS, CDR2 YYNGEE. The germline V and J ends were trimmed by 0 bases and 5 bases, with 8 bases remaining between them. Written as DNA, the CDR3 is TGTGCCAGCAGCGTAGACAGGAGTTATGGCTACACCTTC. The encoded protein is CASSVDRSYGYTF.

CDR3 region: CASSPGTSGPDTQYF. As DNA, the CDR3 is TGCGCCAGCAGCCCCGGGACTAGCGGGCCAGATACGCAGTATTTT. V is TRBV5-1 and J is TRBJ2-3; 12 bases match TRBD2. The germline gives CDR1 SGHRS, CDR2 YFSETQ. The CDR3 loop spans 15 amino acids. V trimming: 4 bases; J trimming: 4 bases; junction bases outside the gene matches: 4.

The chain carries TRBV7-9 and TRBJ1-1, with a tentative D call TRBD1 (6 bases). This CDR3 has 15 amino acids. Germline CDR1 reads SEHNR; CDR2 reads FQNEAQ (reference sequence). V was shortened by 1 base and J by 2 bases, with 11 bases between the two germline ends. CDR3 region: CASSLGYRENTEAFF. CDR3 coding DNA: TGTGCCAGCAGCTTAGGATACAGGGAAAACACTGAAGCTTTCTTT.

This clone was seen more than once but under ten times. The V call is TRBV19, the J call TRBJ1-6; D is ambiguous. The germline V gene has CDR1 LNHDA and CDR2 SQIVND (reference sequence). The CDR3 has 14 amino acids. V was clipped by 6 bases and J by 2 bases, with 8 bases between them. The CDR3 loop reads CASSVGPYNSPLHF. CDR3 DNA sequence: TGTGCCAGTAGCGTCGGCCCCTATAATTCACCCCTCCACTTT.

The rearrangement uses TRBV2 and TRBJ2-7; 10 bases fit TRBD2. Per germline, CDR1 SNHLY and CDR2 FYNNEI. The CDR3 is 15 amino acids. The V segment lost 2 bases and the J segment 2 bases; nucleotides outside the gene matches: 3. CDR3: CASSEQSGGAYEQYF. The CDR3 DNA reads TGTGCCAGCAGTGAACAGAGCGGGGGGGCCTACGAGCAGTACTTC.

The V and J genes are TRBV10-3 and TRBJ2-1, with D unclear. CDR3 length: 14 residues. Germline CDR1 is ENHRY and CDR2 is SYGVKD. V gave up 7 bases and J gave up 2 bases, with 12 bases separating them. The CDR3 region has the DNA TGTGCCATCATGGGTTGGCCTACCTACAATGAGCAGTTCTTC. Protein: CAIMGWPTYNEQFF.

The CDR3 sequence: CASSPWTSGAQNIQYF. CDR3 DNA: TGTGCCAGCAGCCCCTGGACTAGCGGGGCTCAGAACATTCAGTACTTC. The chain recombines TRBV11-1 with TRBJ2-4, with 12 nucleotides matching TRBD2. CDR1 and CDR2 from the germline V gene are SGHAT and FQDESV (reference sequence). The ends lost 5 bases at V and 7 bases at J; junction bases unmatched: 9. The CDR3 has 16 amino acids.

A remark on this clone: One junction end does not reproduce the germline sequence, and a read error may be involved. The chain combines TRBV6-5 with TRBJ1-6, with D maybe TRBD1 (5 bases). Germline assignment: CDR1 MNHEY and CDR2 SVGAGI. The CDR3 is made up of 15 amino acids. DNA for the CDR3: TGTGCCAGCAGCTACTGGCACAGGAGTAATTCACCCCTCCACTTT. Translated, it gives CASSYWHRSNSPLHF.

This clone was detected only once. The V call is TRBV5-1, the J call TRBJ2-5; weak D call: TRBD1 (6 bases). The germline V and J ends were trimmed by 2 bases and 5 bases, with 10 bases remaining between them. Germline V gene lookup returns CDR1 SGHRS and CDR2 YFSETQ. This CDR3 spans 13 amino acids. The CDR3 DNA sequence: TGCGCCAGCAGCTTTTCAGGGGTGGAGACCCAGTACTTC. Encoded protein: CASSFSGVETQYF.

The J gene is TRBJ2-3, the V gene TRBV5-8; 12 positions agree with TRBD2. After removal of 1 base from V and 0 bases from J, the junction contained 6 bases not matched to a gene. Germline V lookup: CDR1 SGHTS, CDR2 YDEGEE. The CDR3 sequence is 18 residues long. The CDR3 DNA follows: TGTGCCAGCAGCTTGTTACTAGCGGGGGGTTCTAGCACAGATACGCAGTATTTT. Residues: CASSLLLAGGSSTDTQYF.

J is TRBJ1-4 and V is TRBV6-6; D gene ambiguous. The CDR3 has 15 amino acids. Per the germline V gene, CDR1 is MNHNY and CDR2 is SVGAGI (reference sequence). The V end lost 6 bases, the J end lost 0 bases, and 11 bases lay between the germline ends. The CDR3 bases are TGTGCCAGCAGCCCCGAGGCTGCAACTAATGAAAAACTGTTTTTT. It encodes CASSPEAATNEKLFF.

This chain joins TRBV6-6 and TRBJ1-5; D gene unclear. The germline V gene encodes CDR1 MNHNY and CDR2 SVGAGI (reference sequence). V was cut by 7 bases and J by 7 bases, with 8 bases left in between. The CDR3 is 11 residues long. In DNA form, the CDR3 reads TGTGCCAGCAACCAAGGGCAGCCCCAGCATTTT. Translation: CASNQGQPQHF.

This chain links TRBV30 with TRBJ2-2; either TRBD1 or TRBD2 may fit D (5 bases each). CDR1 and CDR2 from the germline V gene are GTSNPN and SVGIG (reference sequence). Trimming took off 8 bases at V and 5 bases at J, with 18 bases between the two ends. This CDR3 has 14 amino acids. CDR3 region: CARSGLKGTGELFF. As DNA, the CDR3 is TGTGCCAGATCGGGGCTAAAGGGGACCGGGGAGCTGTTTTTT.

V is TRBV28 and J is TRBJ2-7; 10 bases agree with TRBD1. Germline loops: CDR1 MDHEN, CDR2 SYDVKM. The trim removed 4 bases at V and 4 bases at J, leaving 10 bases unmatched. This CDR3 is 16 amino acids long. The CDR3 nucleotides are TGTGCCAGCAGTTATCTAGGTGGGGACAGGGGATACGAGCAGTACTTC. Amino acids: CASSYLGGDRGYEQYF. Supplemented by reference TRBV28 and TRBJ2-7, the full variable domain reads DVKVTQSSRYLVKRTGEKVFLECVQDMDHENMFWYRQDPGLGLRLIYFSYDVKMKEKGDIPEGYSVSREKKERFSLILESASTNQTSMYLCASSYLGGDRGYEQYFGPGTRLTVT.

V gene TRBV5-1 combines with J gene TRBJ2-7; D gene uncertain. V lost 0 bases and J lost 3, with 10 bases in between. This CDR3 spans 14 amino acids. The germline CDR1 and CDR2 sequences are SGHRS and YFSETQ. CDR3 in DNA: TGCGCCAGCAGCTTGGGGTTACAGAGCTACGAGCAGTACTTC. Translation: CASSLGLQSYEQYF.

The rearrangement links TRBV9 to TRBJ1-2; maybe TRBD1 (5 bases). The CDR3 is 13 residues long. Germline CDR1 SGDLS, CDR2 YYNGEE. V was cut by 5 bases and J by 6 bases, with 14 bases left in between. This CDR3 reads CASSRGGSDGYTF. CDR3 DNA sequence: TGTGCCAGCAGTAGGGGAGGGTCAGATGGCTACACCTTC.

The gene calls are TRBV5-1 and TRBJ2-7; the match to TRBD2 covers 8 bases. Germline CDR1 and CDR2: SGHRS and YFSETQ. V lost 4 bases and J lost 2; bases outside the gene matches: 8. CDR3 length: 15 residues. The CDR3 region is CASSPGGTVTYEQYF. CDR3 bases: TGCGCCAGCAGCCCGGGGGGGACCGTTACCTACGAGCAGTACTTC.

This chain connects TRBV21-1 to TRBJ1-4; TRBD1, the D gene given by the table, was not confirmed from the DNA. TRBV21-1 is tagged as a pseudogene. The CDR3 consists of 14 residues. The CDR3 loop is CASSRGQGGEKLFF. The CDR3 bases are TGTGCCAGCAGCAGGGGACAGGGGGGTGAAAAACTGTTTTTT.

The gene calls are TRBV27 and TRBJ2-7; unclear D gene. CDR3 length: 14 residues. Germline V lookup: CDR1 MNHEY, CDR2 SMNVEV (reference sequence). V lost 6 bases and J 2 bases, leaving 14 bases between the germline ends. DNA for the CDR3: TGTGCCAGCAGAAACTTAGACGGCGCCTACGAGCAGTACTTC. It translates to CASRNLDGAYEQYF.

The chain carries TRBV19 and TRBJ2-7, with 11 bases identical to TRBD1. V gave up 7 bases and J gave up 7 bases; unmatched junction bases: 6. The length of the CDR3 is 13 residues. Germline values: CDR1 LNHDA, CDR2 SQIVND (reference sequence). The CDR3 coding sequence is TGTGCCAGTACCAGGGACAGGGGGAGTGAGCAGTACTTC. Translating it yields CASTRDRGSEQYF.